This T cell receptor beta chain comes out of a study of T cells after yellow fever vaccination. Study context: In the case of low-cell-number fractions, SMART-Seq v4 Ultra Low Input was used for preparation. Study findings and constraints: Sorted repertoires could include abundant contaminating clonotypes from bulk cells. Secondary responses were weaker yet peaked faster, day 5 versus 15.

This clonotype was seen more than once but under ten times. Its antigen is unidentified. The TCR cDNA carried a universal primer site and UMIs from 5'RACE template switching. MiXCR, run by TCRdb on the 5' RACE reads, gives a single entry per CDR3 protein. This repertoire shows hundreds of thousands of distinct CDR3 sequences, 9% to 15% found once; its top ten account for under 15%. The source was PBMCs, collected on the day of the yellow fever booster vaccination. This TCR was recovered from a man aged 25 to 40 who received the YFV17D yellow fever vaccine.

CDR3 nucleotide sequence: TGCAGTGCGGGTCAGGAGGGCTACGAGCAGTACTTC. It translates to CSAGQEGYEQYF. The rearrangement joins TRBV20-1 to TRBJ2-7, with D possibly matching TRBD2 (6 bases). Trimming shortened V by 6 bases and J by 3 bases, and 12 bases separated the two germline ends. Germline loops: CDR1 DFQATT, CDR2 SNEGSKA (reference sequence). CDR3 length equals 12 residues.